The 20 T cell receptor beta chains below all came from one sample that was sequenced in a study of cytomegalovirus exposure and HLA in healthy donors listed by TCRdb under 2017. The library was produced with the immunoSEQ multiplex PCR assay. Drawn from immuneACCESS, this table holds only the in-frame rearrangements with V and J called that TCRdb kept. Clones are partly lost; checked studies trace under half to an unresolved V gene and leave the rest unexplained. The sample yields about 160,000 clones; about 90% were counted once. The ten largest clones represent approximately 10% of the sample. Material: PBMCs. The receptors derive from a woman aged 18 to 35 in good health and CMV-seropositive.

This chain connects TRBV27 to TRBJ1-5; 8 bases match TRBD1. V was pared by 6 bases and J by 2 bases, with 6 bases of the junction left unmatched. This CDR3 has 15 amino acids. Germline V CDR1 and CDR2: MNHEY, SMNVEV (reference sequence). The CDR3 spells CASRQGARGNQPQHF. The CDR3 DNA reads TGTGCCAGCAGGCAGGGGGCCCGAGGCAATCAGCCCCAGCATTTT.

The rearrangement links TRBV7-2 to TRBJ2-4; TRBD2 matches at 8 bases. Germline assignment: CDR1 SGHTA and CDR2 FQGNSA. J gave up 2 bases and V 4 bases, and 4 bases lay outside the gene matches. The CDR3 loop spans 15 amino acids. The DNA for the CDR3 is TGTGCCAGCAGCTCCCAGCGGGAGCCCAAAAACATTCAGTACTTC. Translation: CASSSQREPKNIQYF.

CDR3 DNA sequence: TGTGCCAGCAGCGTAAAGGGGGCCCATGAGCAGTTCTTC. Translation gives CASSVKGAHEQFF. This chain uses TRBV9 with TRBJ2-1; 7 bases agree with TRBD1. The germline V gene has CDR1 SGDLS and CDR2 YYNGEE. Germline trimming cut 1 base from V and 8 bases from J; bases unmatched to any gene: 3. This CDR3 spans 13 amino acids.

V and J are TRBV5-6 and TRBJ2-7; 13 bases are a match to TRBD2. Losses at the gene ends were 2 bases for V and 0 bases for J; bases not matched to a gene: 5. Germline lookup yields CDR1 SGHDT and CDR2 YYEEEE. This CDR3 comprises 17 residues. The chain's CDR3 is CASSFPRTSGSSYEQYF. In DNA, the CDR3 is TGTGCCAGCAGCTTCCCCCGGACTAGCGGGAGCTCCTACGAGCAGTACTTC.

This chain links TRBV6-6 with TRBJ2-1; 9 positions agree with TRBD2. J gave up 7 bases and V 4 bases, and 5 bases lay outside the gene matches. CDR1 and CDR2 (germline): MNHNY, SVGAGI (reference sequence). This CDR3 has 14 residues. In nucleotides, the CDR3 is TGTGCCAGCAGTTCGGGACTAGCAGAGAATGAGCAGTTCTTC. It encodes CASSSGLAENEQFF.

The V gene is TRBV7-9, the J gene TRBJ2-2; tentatively, D is TRBD1 (7 bases). The CDR3 is made up of 14 amino acids. CDR1 is SEHNR and CDR2 is FQNEAQ in the germline V gene (reference sequence). V was cut by 6 bases and J by 8 bases, with 16 bases left in between. The CDR3 nucleotides read TGTGCCAGCAGAACCAGGGGGGCCAGAGGGGAGCTGTTTTTT. It yields the protein CASRTRGARGELFF.

The chain recombines TRBV28 with TRBJ1-4; 8 bases agree with TRBD1. The J segment lost 10 bases and the V segment lost 7 bases, leaving 11 bases of the junction unmatched. Germline lookup yields CDR1 MDHEN and CDR2 SYDVKM. The CDR3 contains 14 residues. This CDR3 reads CASTSDRVTGKLFF. CDR3 DNA sequence: TGTGCCAGCACCTCGGACAGGGTTACCGGAAAACTGTTTTTT. The full variable domain, with the rest looked up from reference TRBV28 and TRBJ1-4, is DVKVTQSSRYLVKRTGEKVFLECVQDMDHENMFWYRQDPGLGLRLIYFSYDVKMKEKGDIPEGYSVSREKKERFSLILESASTNQTSMYLCASTSDRVTGKLFFGSGTQLSVL.

The J gene is TRBJ1-1, the V gene TRBV14; D gene ambiguous. The V gene lost 0 bases and the J gene lost 9 bases, with 8 bases spanning the gap. Looked up from germline, CDR1 is SGHDN and CDR2 is FVKESK. The CDR3 runs to 12 residues. CDR3 region: CASSQDLSKAFF. CDR3 nucleotide sequence: TGTGCCAGCAGCCAAGACTTGAGTAAAGCTTTCTTT.

This sequence joins TRBV7-2 and TRBJ2-3; tentatively, D is TRBD1 (5 bases). The CDR3 consists of 16 residues. Germline V gives CDR1 SGHTA, CDR2 FQGNSA. Trimming took off 1 base at V and 5 bases at J, with 16 bases between the two ends. The CDR3 protein is CASSLGAGIEVDTQYF. The DNA for the CDR3 is TGTGCCAGCAGCTTAGGTGCAGGGATTGAGGTAGATACGCAGTATTTT.

V usage is TRBV11-3 and J usage is TRBJ2-7; the match to TRBD1 covers 10 bases. The germline V gene has CDR1 SGHNT and CDR2 YENEEA. There are 16 residues in the CDR3. The V segment lost 4 bases and the J segment 1 base; nucleotides outside the gene matches: 7. CDR3 bases: TGTGCCAGCAGCTCCGGACAGGGGGTTATTTCCTACGAGCAGTACTTC. This codes for CASSSGQGVISYEQYF.

The chain is built from TRBV30 and TRBJ2-7; TRBD2 might be the D (6 bases). The CDR3 length is 16 residues. CDR1 and CDR2 (germline): GTSNPN, SVGIG (reference sequence). Trimming pared 5 bases from V and 4 bases from J, leaving 24 bases between. CDR3 amino acids: CAWLPKGGGKLYEQYF. The CDR3 nucleotides are TGTGCCTGGTTACCAAAGGGAGGAGGGAAATTATACGAGCAGTACTTC.

The chain recombines TRBV7-6 with TRBJ1-4, with D tentatively TRBD1 (6 bases). The CDR3 length is 14 residues. V lost 4 bases, J lost 10 bases, and 16 bases lay in between. Germline assignment: CDR1 SGHVS and CDR2 FNYEAQ. CDR3 DNA sequence: TGTGCCAGCAGCTCGCTCAGGGGAGTAGGAAAACTGTTTTTT. Amino acid sequence: CASSSLRGVGKLFF.

The chain is built from TRBV9 and TRBJ1-1, with 8 bases matching TRBD1. Germline V gene sequence: CDR1 SGDLS, CDR2 YYNGEE. The length of the CDR3 is 15 residues. Trimming cost V 3 bases and J 5 bases; bases outside gene matches: 9. CDR3 protein: CASSEGTGQRTEAFF. In nucleotides, the CDR3 is TGTGCCAGCAGCGAGGGGACAGGCCAGAGGACTGAAGCTTTCTTT.

V usage is TRBV5-1 and J usage is TRBJ2-5; D unclear. Trimming removed 2 bases at V and 2 bases at J, with 13 bases between. The CDR3 extends over 15 amino acids. The germline gives CDR1 SGHRS, CDR2 YFSETQ. The CDR3 DNA sequence: TGCGCCAGCAGCTTTAGTTACCCGACACAAGAGACCCAGTACTTC. Translated: CASSFSYPTQETQYF.

This clone appeared a single time. At one of its ends the junction is not consistent with the germline gene, which may arise from a read error. J is TRBJ1-4 and V is TRBV29-1; TRBD1 might be the D (6 bases). This CDR3 contains 14 residues. CDR1 is SQVTM and CDR2 is ANQGSEA in the germline V gene. CDR3 residues: CSVEVQGSNGKLFF. For the CDR3, the DNA is TGCAGCGTTGAAGTGCAGGGGTCTAATGGAAAACTGTTTTTT.

The chain carries TRBV28 and TRBJ2-2, with 11 positions matching TRBD2. Trimming cost V 6 bases and J 6 bases; bases outside gene matches: 6. The CDR3 runs to 15 residues. CDR1 is MDHEN and CDR2 is SYDVKM in the germline V gene. The CDR3 sequence is CASSPSGRYAGELFF. The CDR3 nucleotides read TGTGCCAGCAGCCCTAGCGGGAGGTACGCCGGGGAGCTGTTTTTT.

J is TRBJ2-2 and V is TRBV27; 9 bases line up with TRBD2. With V trimmed by 6 bases and J by 8 bases, 10 bases remained unmatched. The CDR3 sequence is 15 residues long. In germline, CDR1 is MNHEY, CDR2 SMNVEV (reference sequence). CDR3 DNA: TGTGCCAGCAGCCCGCAGGCGGGAGGGGAAGGGGAGCTGTTTTTT. The encoded protein is CASSPQAGGEGELFF.

The DNA for the CDR3 is TGCGCCAGCAGCTTGGTGGGGACAGTTGAAGCTTTCTTT. This translates into CASSLVGTVEAFF. The chain recombines TRBV5-1 with TRBJ1-1, with 7 positions matching TRBD1. The CDR3 totals 13 residues. V shed 0 bases and J 7 bases; nucleotides not matched to a gene: 3. The germline CDR1 and CDR2 sequences are SGHRS and YFSETQ.

The gene calls are TRBV5-1 and TRBJ1-1; 9 positions agree with TRBD1. V gave up 0 bases and J gave up 7 bases; unmatched junction bases: 4. Germline V gives CDR1 SGHRS, CDR2 YFSETQ. The CDR3 contains 14 residues. Written as DNA, the CDR3 is TGCGCCAGCAGCTTGGCCCTGACAGGGGGTGAAGCTTTCTTT. Translated: CASSLALTGGEAFF. Based on the CDR3 plus reference TRBV5-1 and TRBJ1-1, the full variable domain is KAGVTQTPRYLIKTRGQQVTLSCSPISGHRSVSWYQQTPGQGLQFLFEYFSETQRNKGNFPGRFSGRQFSNSRSEMNVSTLELGDSALYLCASSLALTGGEAFFGQGTRLTVV.

V usage is TRBV5-1 and J usage is TRBJ2-7; D is undetermined. Trimming cost V 0 bases and J 0 bases, with 7 bases left between them. The CDR3 loop spans 14 amino acids. Germline CDR1 is SGHRS and CDR2 is YFSETQ. The CDR3 reads CASSLGRSSYEQYF. Written as DNA, the CDR3 is TGCGCCAGCAGCTTGGGCCGTAGCTCCTACGAGCAGTACTTC.